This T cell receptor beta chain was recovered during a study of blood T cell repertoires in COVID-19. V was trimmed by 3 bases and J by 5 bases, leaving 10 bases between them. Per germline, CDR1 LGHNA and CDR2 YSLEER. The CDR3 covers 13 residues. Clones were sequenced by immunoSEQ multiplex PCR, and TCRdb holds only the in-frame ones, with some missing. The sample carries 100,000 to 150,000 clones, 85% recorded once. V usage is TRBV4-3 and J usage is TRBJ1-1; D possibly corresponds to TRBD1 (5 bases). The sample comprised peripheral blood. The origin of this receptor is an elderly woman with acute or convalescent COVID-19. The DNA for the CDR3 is TGCGCCAGCAGCCACGATCAGGGAACTGAAGCTTTCTTT. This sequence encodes CASSHDQGTEAFF.